A single sample is the source of the 22 T cell receptor beta chains below, sequenced in a study of blood T cell repertoires in COVID-19. Profiled with immunoSEQ multiplex PCR; TCRdb holds only in-frame clones, not every one. In the table there are roughly 120,000 clones, roughly 87% of which are singletons. Sample: peripheral blood. The source of these receptors is an elderly man with acute or convalescent COVID-19.

This clone turned up a few times. V gene TRBV19 combines with J gene TRBJ1-1, with TRBD1 identical over 7 bases. The CDR3 contains 15 residues. V dropped 3 bases and J dropped 4; count of bases not matched to a gene: 8. CDR1 and CDR2 from the germline V gene are LNHDA and SQIVND (reference sequence). The CDR3 here is CASSMAGGTGTEAFF. CDR3 sequence (DNA): TGTGCCAGTAGTATGGCAGGGGGGACGGGCACTGAAGCTTTCTTT. Drawing the rest from reference TRBV19 and TRBJ1-1, the complete variable domain is DGGITQSPKYLFRKEGQNVTLSCEQNLNHDAMYWYRQDPGQGLRLIYYSQIVNDFQKGDIAEGYSVSREKKESFPLTVTSAQKNPTAFYLCASSMAGGTGTEAFFGQGTRLTVV.

V is TRBV3-1 (or the pseudogene TRBV3-2) and J is TRBJ1-6; 9 bases are shared with TRBD1. The V gene end was trimmed by 2 bases and the J gene end by 8 bases; junction bases not matched to a gene: 4. The CDR3 consists of 15 residues. Germline assignment: CDR1 LGHDT and CDR2 YNNKEL (reference sequence). The CDR3 loop reads CASSQSDRGDSPLHF. CDR3 DNA sequence: TGTGCCAGCAGCCAAAGTGACAGGGGGGATTCACCCCTCCACTTT.

This rearrangement joins TRBV25-1 to TRBJ2-1; D is possibly TRBD1 (6 bases). The CDR3 runs to 14 residues. From germline, CDR1 is MGHDK and CDR2 SYGVNS. The V and J ends lost 0 bases and 6 bases respectively, with 9 bases between them. The CDR3 nucleotides read TGTGCCAGCAGTGAATACAGGGGCGGCAATGAGCAGTTCTTC. Residues: CASSEYRGGNEQFF.

This clone occurred a few times. In DNA form, the CDR3 reads TGTGCCACCAGGAGTAATCCCACCGGGGAGCTGTTTTTT. Encoded protein: CATRSNPTGELFF. The gene calls are TRBV24-1 and TRBJ2-2; no clear D gene. The germline V gene encodes CDR1 KGHDR and CDR2 SFDVKD. With 7 bases removed from V and 4 bases from J, the gap between germline ends came to 9 bases. CDR3 length: 13 amino acids.

This sequence joins TRBV7-6 and TRBJ2-7; 8 bases agree with TRBD1. Germline V lookup: CDR1 SGHVS, CDR2 FNYEAQ. This CDR3 comprises 15 residues. J was trimmed by 0 bases and V by 3 bases; bases with no gene match: 4. For the CDR3, the DNA is TGTGCCAGCAGCTTCGGACAGGGTGTCTCCTACGAGCAGTACTTC. It encodes CASSFGQGVSYEQYF.

This chain uses TRBV25-1 with TRBJ1-1; the D gene is possibly TRBD1 (5 bases). CDR3 length: 14 residues. V was cut by 8 bases and J by 4 bases, with 17 bases left in between. The germline CDR1 and CDR2 sequences are MGHDK and SYGVNS. The CDR3 here is CASHGVGGLTEAFF. The DNA of the CDR3 is TGTGCCAGCCACGGGGTGGGGGGACTCACTGAAGCTTTCTTT.

The chain links TRBV12-3 or TRBV12-4 to TRBJ1-5; 11 bases map to TRBD1. The V gene end was trimmed by 6 bases and the J gene end by 10 bases; junction bases not matched to a gene: 5. The CDR3 has 13 residues. CDR3 DNA: TGTGCCAGCAGGAGGGACAGGGGGTCTCCCCAGCATTTT. This encodes CASRRDRGSPQHF.

In this sample, this clone turned up a few times. CDR3 nucleotide sequence: TGTGCCAGTAGTATTTGGACCGCAGGGTCGCGGGGAGCTTTCTTT. As protein: CASSIWTAGSRGAFF. This chain uses TRBV19 with TRBJ1-1; D is possibly TRBD1 (5 bases). V lost 3 bases, J lost 10 bases, and 21 bases lay in between. Germline V CDR1 and CDR2: LNHDA, SQIVND (reference sequence). This CDR3 has 15 amino acids.

V is TRBV6-1 and J is TRBJ2-1, with 7 bases fitting TRBD1. There are 14 residues in the CDR3. V lost 2 bases and J lost 9; bases outside the gene matches: 7. CDR1 MNHNS and CDR2 SASEGT come from the germline V gene. The CDR3 bases are TGTGCCAGCAGTGAACAACAGGGGATGGTTGAGCAGTTCTTC. It yields the protein CASSEQQGMVEQFF.

The rearrangement links TRBV18 to TRBJ1-1; possibly TRBD1 for D (6 bases). This CDR3 spans 15 amino acids. Looked up from germline, CDR1 is KGHSH and CDR2 is LQKENI. The ends were cut back, 4 bases at V and 3 bases at J, with 15 bases in the middle. CDR3 sequence (DNA): TGTGCCAGCTCACGGATACAGGGTTTTGACACTGAAGCTTTCTTT. It is translated as CASSRIQGFDTEAFF.

This clone came up once. The chain is built from TRBV30 and TRBJ2-1, with a weak D call TRBD2 (5 bases). This CDR3 region has 13 residues. Trimming cost V 1 base and J 3 bases, with 7 bases left between them. From germline, CDR1 is GTSNPN and CDR2 SVGIG (reference sequence). The CDR3 region is CAWSGRNYNEQFF. For the CDR3, the DNA is TGTGCCTGGAGTGGGAGGAACTACAATGAGCAGTTCTTC. The whole variable domain, remainder taken from reference TRBV30 and TRBJ2-1, is SQTIHQWPATLVQPVGSPLSLECTVEGTSNPNLYWYRQAAGRGLQLLFYSVGIGQISSEVPQNLSASRPQDRQFILSSKKLLLSDSGFYLCAWSGRNYNEQFFGPGTRLTVL.

This clone has a handful of counts. V is TRBV24-1 and J is TRBJ2-2; 16 bases match TRBD2. V lost 5 bases and J lost 4; bases outside the gene matches: 9. CDR3 size: 19 residues. Germline V gene data show CDR1 as KGHDR and CDR2 as SFDVKD. The CDR3 region is CATSGWGLAGGYGTGELFF. CDR3 nucleotide sequence: TGTGCCACCAGTGGCTGGGGACTAGCGGGAGGGTATGGCACCGGGGAGCTGTTTTTT.

This chain uses TRBV30 with TRBJ1-2; 9 bases agree with TRBD1. The CDR3 totals 14 residues. Germline lookup yields CDR1 GTSNPN and CDR2 SVGIG (reference sequence). V lost 2 bases to trimming and J lost 4 bases; unmatched junction nucleotides: 5. The DNA for the CDR3 is TGTGCCTGGAGTTCGACAGGGGGTCCCTATGGCTACACCTTC. This sequence encodes CAWSSTGGPYGYTF.

This clone was seen a few times. The gene calls are TRBV7-9 and TRBJ2-7; TRBD1 matches 7 bases. With 5 bases clipped from V and 2 bases from J, the junction kept 6 bases outside the gene matches. This CDR3 region has 14 residues. Germline assignment: CDR1 SEHNR and CDR2 FQNEAQ (reference sequence). CDR3 sequence: CASSLGDSPYEQYF. The CDR3 DNA follows: TGTGCCAGCAGCCTAGGGGACAGCCCCTACGAGCAGTACTTC. The full variable domain, completed using reference TRBV7-9 and TRBJ2-7, is DTGVSQNPRHKITKRGQNVTFRCDPISEHNRLYWYRQTLGQGPEFLTYFQNEAQLEKSRLLSDRFSAERPKGSFSTLEIQRTEQGDSAMYLCASSLGDSPYEQYFGPGTRLTVT.

J is TRBJ2-7 and V is TRBV4-1, with 9 bases lining up with TRBD2. The CDR3 runs to 15 residues. J was trimmed by 3 bases and V by 2 bases; bases with no gene match: 5. Germline CDR1 and CDR2: MGHRA and YSYEKL. This CDR3 reads CASSQYLAGIYEQYF. The DNA for the CDR3 is TGCGCCAGCAGCCAATACCTAGCGGGGATCTACGAGCAGTACTTC.

This sequence joins TRBV7-2 and TRBJ2-7; 12 nucleotides agree with TRBD2. This CDR3 has 15 amino acids. The V and J ends lost 3 bases and 7 bases, in that order; junction bases with no gene match: 7. CDR1 is SGHTA and CDR2 is FQGNSA in the germline V gene. The CDR3 DNA follows: TGTGCCAGCAGCTTTCTAGCGGGAGGGCCCAGGGAGCAGTACTTC. Translated, it gives CASSFLAGGPREQYF.

This clone was seen more than once but under ten times. V and J are TRBV4-1 and TRBJ2-7, with 8 bases that match TRBD2. J was trimmed by 2 bases and V by 0 bases; bases with no gene match: 6. This CDR3 region has 16 residues. CDR1 is MGHRA and CDR2 is YSYEKL in the germline V gene. CDR3 DNA sequence: TGCGCCAGCAGCCAAGATCGAGCGGGGGCCGCCTACGAGCAGTACTTC. This sequence encodes CASSQDRAGAAYEQYF.

In this sample, this clone turned up once. The CDR3 DNA reads as TGTGCCAGCAGCTTAAGGGTGGGAGGTCTAGGGGAGACCCAGTACTTC. Amino acids: CASSLRVGGLGETQYF. J is TRBJ2-5 and V is TRBV7-3; perhaps TRBD2 as D (6 bases). The CDR3 has 16 residues. Germline lookup yields CDR1 SGHTA and CDR2 FQGTGA. V gave up 1 base and J gave up 5 bases, with 17 bases separating them.

This clone was found a few times. The V gene is TRBV3-1 (or the pseudogene TRBV3-2), the J gene TRBJ2-3, with TRBD2 matching over 8 bases. This CDR3 contains 17 residues. Trimming took 4 bases from V and 1 from J; bases not matched to a gene: 10. CDR1 is LGHDT and CDR2 is YNNKEL in the germline V gene (reference sequence). The CDR3 DNA reads TGTGCCAGCAGCCTCCGGAATGCGGGAGGAGGCACAGATACGCAGTATTTT. This gives the protein CASSLRNAGGGTDTQYF.

This clone was observed a single time. CDR3 DNA sequence: TGTGCCAGCAGCCAAGTCTCGGGACAGGGGTATCAGCCCCAGCATTTT. Its translation is CASSQVSGQGYQPQHF. The chain has TRBV4-2 and TRBJ1-5, with 10 positions matching TRBD1. Trimming took 1 base from V and 5 from J; bases not matched to a gene: 5. The CDR3 loop spans 16 amino acids. Per germline, CDR1 LGHNA and CDR2 YNFKEQ.

The J gene is TRBJ1-1, the V gene TRBV30; D gene uncertain. Between the trimmed V and J ends, which lost 1 base and 3 bases, there was a span of 9 bases. This CDR3 region has 13 residues. The germline V gene encodes CDR1 GTSNPN and CDR2 SVGIG (reference sequence). The CDR3 sequence is CAWSGRKDTEAFF. In nucleotides, the CDR3 is TGTGCCTGGAGTGGGAGGAAGGACACTGAAGCTTTCTTT. The full variable domain, with the rest looked up from reference TRBV30 and TRBJ1-1, is SQTIHQWPATLVQPVGSPLSLECTVEGTSNPNLYWYRQAAGRGLQLLFYSVGIGQISSEVPQNLSASRPQDRQFILSSKKLLLSDSGFYLCAWSGRKDTEAFFGQGTRLTVV.

The CDR3 nucleotides read TGTGCCAGTAGTACTAGCGGGAGCTACGAGCAGTACTTC. It translates to CASSTSGSYEQYF. V is TRBV19 and J is TRBJ2-7; 10 positions agree with TRBD2. J was trimmed by 3 bases and V by 4 bases; bases with no gene match: 0. The CDR3 sequence is 13 residues long. CDR1 is LNHDA and CDR2 is SQIVND in the germline V gene (reference sequence).